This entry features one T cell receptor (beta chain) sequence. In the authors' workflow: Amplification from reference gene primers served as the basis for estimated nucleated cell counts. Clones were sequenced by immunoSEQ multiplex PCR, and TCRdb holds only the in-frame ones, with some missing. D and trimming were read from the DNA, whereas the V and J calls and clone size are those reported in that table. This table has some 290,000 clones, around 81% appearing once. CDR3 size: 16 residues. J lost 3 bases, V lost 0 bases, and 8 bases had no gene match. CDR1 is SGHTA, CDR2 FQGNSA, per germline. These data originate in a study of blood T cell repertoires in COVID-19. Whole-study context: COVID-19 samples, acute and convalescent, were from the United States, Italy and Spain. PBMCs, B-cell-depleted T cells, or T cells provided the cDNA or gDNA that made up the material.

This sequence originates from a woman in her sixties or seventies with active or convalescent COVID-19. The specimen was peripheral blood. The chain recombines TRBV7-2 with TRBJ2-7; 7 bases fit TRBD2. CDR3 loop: CASSLARSGAIYEQYF. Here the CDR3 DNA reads TGTGCCAGCAGCTTAGCGCGGAGCGGGGCTATCTACGAGCAGTACTTC. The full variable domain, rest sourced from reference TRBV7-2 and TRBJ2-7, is GAGVSQSPSNKVTEKGKDVELRCDPISGHTALYWYRQSLGQGLEFLIYFQGNSAPDKSGLPSDRFSAERTGGSVSTLTIQRTQQEDSAVYLCASSLARSGAIYEQYFGPGTRLTVT.